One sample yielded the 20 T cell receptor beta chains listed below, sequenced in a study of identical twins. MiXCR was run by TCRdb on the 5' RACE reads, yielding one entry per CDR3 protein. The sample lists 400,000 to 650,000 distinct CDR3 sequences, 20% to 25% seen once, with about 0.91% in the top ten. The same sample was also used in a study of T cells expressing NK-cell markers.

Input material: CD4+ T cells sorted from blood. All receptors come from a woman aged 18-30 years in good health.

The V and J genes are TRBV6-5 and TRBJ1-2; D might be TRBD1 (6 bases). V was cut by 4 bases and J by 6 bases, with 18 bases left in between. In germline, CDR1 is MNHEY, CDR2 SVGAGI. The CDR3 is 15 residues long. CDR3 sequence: CASSSGYREGHGYTF. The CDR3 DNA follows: TGTGCCAGCAGTTCGGGTTACAGGGAGGGGCATGGCTACACCTTC.

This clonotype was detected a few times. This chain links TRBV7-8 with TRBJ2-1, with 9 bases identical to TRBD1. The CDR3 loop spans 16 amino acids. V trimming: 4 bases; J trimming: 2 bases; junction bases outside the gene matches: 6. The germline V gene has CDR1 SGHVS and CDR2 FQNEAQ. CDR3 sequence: CASSSKGTGTYNEQFF. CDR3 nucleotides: TGTGCCAGCAGCTCAAAAGGGACAGGGACCTACAATGAGCAGTTCTTC.

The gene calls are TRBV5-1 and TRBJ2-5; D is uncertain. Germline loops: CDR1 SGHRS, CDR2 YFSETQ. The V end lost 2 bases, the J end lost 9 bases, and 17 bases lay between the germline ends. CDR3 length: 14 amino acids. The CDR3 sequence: CASSFEAFGVAQYF. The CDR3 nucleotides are TGCGCCAGCAGCTTTGAGGCGTTCGGAGTGGCCCAGTACTTC.

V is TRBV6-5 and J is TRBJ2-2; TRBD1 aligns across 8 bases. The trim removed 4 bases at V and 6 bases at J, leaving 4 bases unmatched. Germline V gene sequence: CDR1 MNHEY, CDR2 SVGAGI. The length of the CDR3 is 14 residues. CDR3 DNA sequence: TGTGCCAGCAGTTTCAACAGGGGGTCCGGGGAGCTGTTTTTT. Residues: CASSFNRGSGELFF.

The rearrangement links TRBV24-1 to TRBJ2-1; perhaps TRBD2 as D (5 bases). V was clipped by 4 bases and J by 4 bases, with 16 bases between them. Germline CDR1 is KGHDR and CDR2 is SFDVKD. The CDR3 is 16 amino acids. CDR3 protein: CATSDSSGGKYNEQFF. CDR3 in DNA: TGTGCCACCAGTGACTCGAGCGGTGGGAAATACAATGAGCAGTTCTTC.

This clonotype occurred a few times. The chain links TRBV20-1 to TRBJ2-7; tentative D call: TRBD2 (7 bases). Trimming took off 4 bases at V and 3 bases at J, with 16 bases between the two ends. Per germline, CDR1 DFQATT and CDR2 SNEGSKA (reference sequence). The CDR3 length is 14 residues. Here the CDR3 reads CSAKRGGRDYEQYF. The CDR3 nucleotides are TGCAGTGCTAAGAGGGGGGGCAGAGACTACGAGCAGTACTTC.

The CDR3 loop is CSAPITTGSPLHF. CDR3 nucleotide sequence: TGCAGTGCCCCTATAACGACCGGTTCACCCCTCCACTTT. The V gene is TRBV20-1, the J gene TRBJ1-6; no clear D. This CDR3 is built from 13 residues. Germline CDR1 reads DFQATT; CDR2 reads SNEGSKA (reference sequence). Between the trimmed V and J ends, which lost 6 bases and 9 bases, there was a span of 15 bases.

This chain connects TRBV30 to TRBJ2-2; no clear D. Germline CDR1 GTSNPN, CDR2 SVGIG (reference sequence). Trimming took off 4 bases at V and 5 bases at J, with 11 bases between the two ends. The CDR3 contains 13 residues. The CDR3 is CAWTYTGTGELFF. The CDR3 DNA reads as TGTGCCTGGACCTACACTGGTACCGGGGAGCTGTTTTTT. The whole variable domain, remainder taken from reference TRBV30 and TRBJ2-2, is SQTIHQWPATLVQPVGSPLSLECTVEGTSNPNLYWYRQAAGRGLQLLFYSVGIGQISSEVPQNLSASRPQDRQFILSSKKLLLSDSGFYLCAWTYTGTGELFFGEGSRLTVL.

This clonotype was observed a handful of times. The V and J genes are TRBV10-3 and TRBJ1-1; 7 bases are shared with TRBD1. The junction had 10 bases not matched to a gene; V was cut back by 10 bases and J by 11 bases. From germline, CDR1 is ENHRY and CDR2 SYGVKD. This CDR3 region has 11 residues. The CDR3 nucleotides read TGTGCCACCCTTACCGACAGGGCGGCTTTCTTT. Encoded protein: CATLTDRAAFF.

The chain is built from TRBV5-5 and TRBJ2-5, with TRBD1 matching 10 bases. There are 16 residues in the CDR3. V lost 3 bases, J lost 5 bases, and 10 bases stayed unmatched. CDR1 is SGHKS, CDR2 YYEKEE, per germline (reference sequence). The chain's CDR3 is CASSSPTGGKGETQYF. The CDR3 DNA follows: TGTGCCAGCAGCTCCCCGACAGGGGGCAAGGGGGAGACCCAGTACTTC.

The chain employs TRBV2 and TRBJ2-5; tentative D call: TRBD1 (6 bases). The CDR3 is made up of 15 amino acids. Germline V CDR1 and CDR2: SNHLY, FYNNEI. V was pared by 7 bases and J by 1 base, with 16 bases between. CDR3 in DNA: TGTGCCAGCAATTACCAGACAGGAGGCCAAGAGACCCAGTACTTC. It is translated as CASNYQTGGQETQYF.

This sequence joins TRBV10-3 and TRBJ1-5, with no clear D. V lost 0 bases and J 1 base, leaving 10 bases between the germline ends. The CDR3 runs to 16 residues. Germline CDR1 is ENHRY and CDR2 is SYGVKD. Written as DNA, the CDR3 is TGTGCCATCAGTGAGTCGCCGGGAATGAGCAATCAGCCCCAGCATTTT. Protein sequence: CAISESPGMSNQPQHF.

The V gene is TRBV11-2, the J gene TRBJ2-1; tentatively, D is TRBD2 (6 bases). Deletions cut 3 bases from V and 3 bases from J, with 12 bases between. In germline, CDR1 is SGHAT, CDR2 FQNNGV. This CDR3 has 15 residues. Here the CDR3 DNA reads TGTGCCAGCAGCTTCTTAGCGGCCTTCTACAATGAGCAGTTCTTC. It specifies CASSFLAAFYNEQFF. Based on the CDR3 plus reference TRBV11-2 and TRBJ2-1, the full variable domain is EAGVAQSPRYKIIEKRQSVAFWCNPISGHATLYWYQQILGQGPKLLIQFQNNGVVDDSQLPKDRFSAERLKGVDSTLKIQPAKLEDSAVYLCASSFLAAFYNEQFFGPGTRLTVL.

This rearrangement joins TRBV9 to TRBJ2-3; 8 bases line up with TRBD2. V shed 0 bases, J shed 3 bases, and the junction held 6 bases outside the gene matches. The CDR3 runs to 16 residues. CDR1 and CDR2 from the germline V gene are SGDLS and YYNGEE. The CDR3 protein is CASSVGAGGVTDTQYF. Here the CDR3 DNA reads TGTGCCAGCAGCGTAGGGGCGGGAGGAGTGACAGATACGCAGTATTTT. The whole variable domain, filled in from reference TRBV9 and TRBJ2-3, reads DSGVTQTPKHLITATGQRVTLRCSPRSGDLSVYWYQQSLDQGLQFLIQYYNGEERAKGNILERFSAQQFPDLHSELNLSSLELGDSALYFCASSVGAGGVTDTQYFGPGTRLTVL.

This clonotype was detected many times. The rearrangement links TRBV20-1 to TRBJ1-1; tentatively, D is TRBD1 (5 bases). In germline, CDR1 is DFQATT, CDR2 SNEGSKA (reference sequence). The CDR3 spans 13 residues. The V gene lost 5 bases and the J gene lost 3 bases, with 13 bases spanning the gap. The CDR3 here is CSAGASGDTEAFF. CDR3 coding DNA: TGCAGTGCTGGGGCCAGTGGAGACACTGAAGCTTTCTTT.

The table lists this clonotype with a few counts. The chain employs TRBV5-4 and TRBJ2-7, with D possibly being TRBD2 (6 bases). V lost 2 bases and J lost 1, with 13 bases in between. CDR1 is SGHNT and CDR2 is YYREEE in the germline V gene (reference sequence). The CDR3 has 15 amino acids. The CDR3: CASSFSSGLSYEQYF. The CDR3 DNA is TGTGCCAGCAGCTTTTCCAGCGGGCTTTCCTACGAGCAGTACTTC.

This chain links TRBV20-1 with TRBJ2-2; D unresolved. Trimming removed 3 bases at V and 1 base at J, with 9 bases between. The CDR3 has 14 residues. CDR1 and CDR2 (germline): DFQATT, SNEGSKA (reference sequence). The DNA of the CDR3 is TGCAGTGCTAGGGTTTCAGAGAACACCGGGGAGCTGTTTTTT. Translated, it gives CSARVSENTGELFF.

CDR3 residues: CASSLEGTGWNTEAFF. The CDR3 bases are TGTGCCAGCAGCTTAGAAGGGACAGGGTGGAACACTGAAGCTTTCTTT. The chain recombines TRBV7-6 with TRBJ1-1, with TRBD1 matching 9 bases. CDR1 is SGHVS, CDR2 FNYEAQ, per germline. This CDR3 is 16 amino acids long. Trimming at V came to 1 base and at J to 1 base, leaving 4 bases not matched to a gene.

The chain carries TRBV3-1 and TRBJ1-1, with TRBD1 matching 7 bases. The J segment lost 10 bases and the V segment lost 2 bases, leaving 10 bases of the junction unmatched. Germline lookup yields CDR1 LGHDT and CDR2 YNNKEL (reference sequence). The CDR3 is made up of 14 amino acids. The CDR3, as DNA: TGTGCCAGCAGCCAACCGGACAGGTCGGAGAGAGCTTTCTTT. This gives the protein CASSQPDRSERAFF.

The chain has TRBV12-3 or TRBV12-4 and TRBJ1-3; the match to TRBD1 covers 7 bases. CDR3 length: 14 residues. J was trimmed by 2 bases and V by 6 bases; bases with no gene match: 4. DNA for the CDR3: TGTGCCAGCAGGGAAACAGGGGCTGGAAACACCATATATTTT. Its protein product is CASRETGAGNTIYF.